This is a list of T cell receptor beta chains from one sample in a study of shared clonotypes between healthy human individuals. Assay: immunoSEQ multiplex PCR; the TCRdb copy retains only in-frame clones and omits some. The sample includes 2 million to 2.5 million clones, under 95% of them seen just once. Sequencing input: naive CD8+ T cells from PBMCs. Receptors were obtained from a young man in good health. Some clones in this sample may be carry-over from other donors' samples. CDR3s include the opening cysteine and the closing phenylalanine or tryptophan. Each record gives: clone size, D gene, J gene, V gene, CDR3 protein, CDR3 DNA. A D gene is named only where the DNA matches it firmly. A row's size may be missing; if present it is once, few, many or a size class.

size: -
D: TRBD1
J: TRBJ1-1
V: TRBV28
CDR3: CASSPGTAWTEAFF
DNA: TGTGCCAGCAGTCCAGGGACAGCTTGGACTGAAGCTTTCTTT

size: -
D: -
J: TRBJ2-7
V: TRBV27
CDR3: CASSLRGLQYEQYF
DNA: TGTGCCAGCAGTTTAAGGGGACTCCAATACGAGCAGTACTTC

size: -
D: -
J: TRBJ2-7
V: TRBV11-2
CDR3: CASSTESHASYEQYF
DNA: TGTGCCAGCAGCACCGAGTCTCACGCCTCCTACGAGCAGTACTTC

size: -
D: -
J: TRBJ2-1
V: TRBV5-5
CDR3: CASKTLSYNEQFF
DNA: TGTGCCAGCAAGACCCTCTCCTACAATGAGCAGTTCTTC

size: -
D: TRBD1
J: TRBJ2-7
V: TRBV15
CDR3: CATSSYPRQGSSYEQYF
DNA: TGTGCCACCAGCAGTTATCCTCGACAGGGGAGCTCCTACGAGCAGTACTTC

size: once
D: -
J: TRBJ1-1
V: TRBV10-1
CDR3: CASSEGAVTEAFF
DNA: TGCGCCAGCAGTGAGGGGGCGGTCACTGAAGCTTTCTTT

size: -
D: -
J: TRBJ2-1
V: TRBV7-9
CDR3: CASRSTGGDYNEQFF
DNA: TGTGCCAGCAGAAGCACAGGGGGGGACTACAATGAGCAGTTCTTC

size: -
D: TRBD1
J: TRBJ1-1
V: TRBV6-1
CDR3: CASSEVQGMNTEAFF
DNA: TGTGCCAGCAGTGAGGTACAGGGGATGAACACTGAAGCTTTCTTT

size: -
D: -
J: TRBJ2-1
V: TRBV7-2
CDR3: CASSHLSGSGEQFF
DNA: TGTGCCAGCAGCCATCTTTCAGGGTCAGGTGAGCAGTTCTTC

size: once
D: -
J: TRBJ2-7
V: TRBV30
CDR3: CAWSVGGIGDEQYF
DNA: TGTGCCTGGAGTGTAGGGGGGATTGGGGACGAGCAGTACTTC

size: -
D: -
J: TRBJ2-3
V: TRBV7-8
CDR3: CASSDRDTQYF
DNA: TGTGCCAGCAGCGATAGAGATACGCAGTATTTT

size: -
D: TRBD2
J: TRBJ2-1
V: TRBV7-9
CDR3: CASSLVWLAGVVYNEQFF
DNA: TGTGCCAGCAGCTTAGTTTGGCTAGCGGGAGTAGTATACAATGAGCAGTTCTTC

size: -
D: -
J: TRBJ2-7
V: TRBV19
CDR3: CASSIDRGRTEQYF
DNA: TGTGCCAGTAGTATAGACAGGGGCCGTACCGAGCAGTACTTC

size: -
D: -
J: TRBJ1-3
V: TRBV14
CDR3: CASRIGNTIYF
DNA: TGTGCCAGCAGGATTGGAAACACCATATATTTT